A single sample gave rise to the 27 T cell receptor beta chains below, sequenced in a study of CD8 T cells in Susac syndrome. With random hexamers, reverse transcription was performed on 0.5 to 1 ug of RNA. TCRdb re-analysed the immunoSEQ multiplex PCR reads in MiXCR, keeping a single row per CDR3 protein. This table has approximately 120,000 distinct CDR3 sequences, around 95% appearing once. Sequenced sample: CD8+ T cells from PBMCs. All receptors derive from a human donor with Susac syndrome.

The chain combines TRBV12-3 or TRBV12-4 with TRBJ2-1, with D possibly matching TRBD2 (7 bases). The V end lost 0 bases, the J end lost 6 bases, and 12 bases lay between the germline ends. This CDR3 contains 15 residues. In DNA form, the CDR3 reads TGTGCCAGCAGTTTAGCGGGGGGGCGGGTCAATGAGCAGTTCTTC. It specifies CASSLAGGRVNEQFF.

The chain recombines TRBV6-2 or TRBV6-3 with TRBJ2-3, with D perhaps matching TRBD2 (6 bases). Trimming stripped 5 bases from V and 7 bases from J, with 13 bases between. The CDR3 is 13 residues long. Germline assignment: CDR1 MNHEY and CDR2 SVGEGT. The DNA for the CDR3 is TGTGCCAGCAGTCCCGGGACTGACAATACGCAGTATTTT. As protein: CASSPGTDNTQYF.

The CDR3 region has the DNA TGCGCCAGCAGCTTGGAACAGTATACGCAGTATTTT. Translating it yields CASSLEQYTQYF. The rearrangement joins TRBV5-1 to TRBJ2-3; D is uncertain. The V gene lost 0 bases and the J gene lost 7 bases, with 6 bases spanning the gap. CDR3 length: 12 amino acids. Germline values: CDR1 SGHRS, CDR2 YFSETQ. Drawing the rest from reference TRBV5-1 and TRBJ2-3, the complete variable domain is KAGVTQTPRYLIKTRGQQVTLSCSPISGHRSVSWYQQTPGQGLQFLFEYFSETQRNKGNFPGRFSGRQFSNSRSEMNVSTLELGDSALYLCASSLEQYTQYFGPGTRLTVL.

This rearrangement joins TRBV4-3 to TRBJ2-1; 7 bases are shared with TRBD2. V was pared by 0 bases and J by 5 bases, with 7 bases of the junction left unmatched. Per the germline V gene, CDR1 is LGHNA and CDR2 is YSLEER. The CDR3 consists of 16 residues. The CDR3 sequence is CASSQDPSGKHNEQFF. Here the CDR3 DNA reads TGCGCCAGCAGCCAAGACCCTAGCGGCAAACACAATGAGCAGTTCTTC.

The chain recombines TRBV7-9 with TRBJ2-7, with D possibly matching TRBD2 (6 bases). Per the germline V gene, CDR1 is SEHNR and CDR2 is FQNEAQ (reference sequence). The CDR3 runs to 14 residues. The V and J ends lost 4 bases and 2 bases respectively, with 12 bases between them. CDR3 bases: TGTGCCAGCAGCTCAGAGCGGGCTACCTACGAGCAGTACTTC. Translated, it gives CASSSERATYEQYF.

This rearrangement joins TRBV30 to TRBJ2-3; 12 bases map to TRBD2. CDR1 is GTSNPN, CDR2 SVGIG, per germline (reference sequence). The CDR3 sequence is 18 residues long. V shed 0 bases and J 2 bases; nucleotides not matched to a gene: 9. The DNA of the CDR3 is TGTGCCTGGAGTGTACTAGCGGGAGGAAGCGAGGTCACAGATACGCAGTATTTT. Amino acid sequence: CAWSVLAGGSEVTDTQYF.

In DNA, the CDR3 is TGTGCCTGGAGTAATAGACTCGAGCAGTACTTC. As protein: CAWSNRLEQYF. This chain joins TRBV30 and TRBJ2-7; no clear D. The length of the CDR3 is 11 residues. Germline V gene lookup returns CDR1 GTSNPN and CDR2 SVGIG (reference sequence). V shed 2 bases and J shed 6 bases, with 8 bases lying between them.

Turning to this clonotype: As the CDR3 is not closed by the conserved phenylalanine or tryptophan, this likely results from a read error. The rearrangement joins TRBV25-1 to TRBJ2-2, with D perhaps matching TRBD2 (5 bases). Germline V gene lookup returns CDR1 MGHDK and CDR2 SYGVNS. This CDR3 contains 19 residues. The V end was cut by 1 base, the J end by 5 bases, with 23 bases between. CDR3 sequence reads: CASSESPPLVGGGTGELFS. The CDR3 bases are TGTGCCAGCAGTGAATCCCCCCCACTAGTCGGAGGCGGGACCGGGGAGCTGTTTTCT.

The rearrangement links TRBV25-1 to TRBJ2-7, with D possibly TRBD2 on 5 matching bases. Germline assignment: CDR1 MGHDK and CDR2 SYGVNS. The CDR3 extends over 15 amino acids. The V end lost 3 bases, the J end lost 0 bases, and 12 bases lay between the germline ends. The CDR3 sequence is CASSDRTESSYEQYF. DNA of the CDR3: TGTGCCAGCAGTGACCGGACTGAAAGCTCCTACGAGCAGTACTTC.

The V call is TRBV13, the J call TRBJ1-1; D gene ambiguous. Germline CDR1 and CDR2: PRHDT and FYEKMQ (reference sequence). CDR3 size: 13 residues. The germline V and J ends were trimmed by 5 bases and 2 bases, with 9 bases remaining between them. The CDR3 bases are TGTGCCAGCAGCGCGCGTGGAAACACTGAAGCTTTCTTT. It is translated as CASSARGNTEAFF.

This clonotype was counted a single time. The chain has TRBV13 and TRBJ2-7; a weak D match, TRBD1 (6 bases). This CDR3 has 13 residues. The V and J ends lost 7 bases and 6 bases respectively, with 16 bases between them. CDR1 and CDR2 (germline): PRHDT, FYEKMQ (reference sequence). In nucleotides, the CDR3 is TGTGCCAGCACTGGGACAATGGAAGGCGAGCAGTACTTC. Translation gives CASTGTMEGEQYF.

The CDR3 DNA is TGTGCCAGCAGCCAAGAGAGGGAACCGGGACTGCCCTACGAGCAGTACTTC. Translated, it gives CASSQEREPGLPYEQYF. V usage is TRBV3-1 and J usage is TRBJ2-7, with D possibly TRBD2 on 6 matching bases. Trimming left V 0 bases short and J 2 bases short, with 17 bases between. Looked up from germline, CDR1 is LGHDT and CDR2 is YNNKEL (reference sequence). The CDR3 loop spans 17 amino acids.

The chain links TRBV24-1 to TRBJ2-3; D possibly corresponds to TRBD2 (6 bases). Germline lookup yields CDR1 KGHDR and CDR2 SFDVKD. The CDR3 is 14 residues long. Trimming took off 2 bases at V and 5 bases at J, with 10 bases between the two ends. This CDR3 is CATSDWDLEDTQYF. The DNA for the CDR3 is TGTGCCACCAGTGATTGGGACTTAGAAGATACGCAGTATTTT.

This chain connects TRBV11-2 to TRBJ2-5, with D hard to call. Trimming took 1 base from V and 2 from J, leaving 8 bases between them. The CDR3 is 14 amino acids. In germline, CDR1 is SGHAT, CDR2 FQNNGV. The CDR3 DNA follows: TGTGCCAGCAGCTTAGGATTGGGGCAAGAGACCCAGTACTTC. Translated, it gives CASSLGLGQETQYF.

The chain recombines TRBV20-1 with TRBJ2-1, with 11 bases aligning to TRBD2. CDR3 size: 15 residues. Losses at the gene ends were 6 bases for V and 3 bases for J; bases not matched to a gene: 7. Germline V gives CDR1 DFQATT, CDR2 SNEGSKA (reference sequence). The CDR3, as DNA: TGCAGTGCCCAAATTAGCGGGAGGGACTACAATGAGCAGTTCTTC. Translated: CSAQISGRDYNEQFF.

V is TRBV11-1 and J is TRBJ1-2; D is possibly TRBD1 (5 bases). V was clipped by 3 bases and J by 6 bases, with 32 bases between them. Germline CDR1 is SGHAT and CDR2 is FQDESV (reference sequence). CDR3 size: 20 residues. The CDR3 reads CASSFSVVPVAGNGRDGYTF. DNA for the CDR3: TGTGCCAGCAGCTTTTCCGTGGTCCCGGTTGCAGGGAATGGTCGAGATGGCTACACCTTC. Together with reference TRBV11-1 and TRBJ1-2, the CDR3 gives the full variable domain: EAEVAQSPRYKITEKSQAVAFWCDPISGHATLYWYRQILGQGPELLVQFQDESVVDDSQLPKDRFSAERLKGVDSTLKIQPAELGDSAMYLCASSFSVVPVAGNGRDGYTFGSGTRLTVV.

The V and J genes are TRBV12-3 or TRBV12-4 and TRBJ2-7, with D perhaps TRBD2 (6 bases). V lost 6 bases and J 5 bases, leaving 20 bases between the germline ends. There are 15 residues in the CDR3. CDR3 sequence reads: CASSLAGTGMNEQYF. For the CDR3, the DNA is TGTGCCAGCAGCTTGGCCGGGACTGGGATGAACGAGCAGTACTTC.

This clonotype came up once. The chain carries TRBV7-6 and TRBJ2-5; 8 nucleotides align to TRBD2. The V and J ends lost 2 bases and 5 bases, in that order; junction bases with no gene match: 7. Germline-derived CDR1 and CDR2 are SGHVS and FNYEAQ. The length of the CDR3 is 15 residues. The CDR3 DNA is TGTGCCAGCAGCTTAACACAGCGGGAGATGGAGACCCAGTACTTC. Amino acid sequence: CASSLTQREMETQYF.

The gene calls are TRBV7-3 and TRBJ2-7; D remains ambiguous. CDR1 and CDR2 (germline): SGHTA, FQGTGA. This CDR3 contains 12 residues. V lost 8 bases to trimming and J lost 1 base, with 9 bases between them. CDR3 nucleotides: TGTGCCAGCGCGAACTCGTCCTACGAGCAGTACTTC. Protein product: CASANSSYEQYF.

The CDR3 DNA reads TGCGCCAGCAGCCAGGGACACCGGAACACCGGGGAGCTGTTTTTT. Amino acid sequence: CASSQGHRNTGELFF. V gene TRBV4-1 combines with J gene TRBJ2-2; weak D call: TRBD1 (6 bases). CDR3 length equals 15 residues. Germline loops: CDR1 MGHRA, CDR2 YSYEKL. The V end lost 3 bases, the J end lost 1 base, and 9 bases lay between the germline ends.

The rearrangement links TRBV7-8 to TRBJ2-7; D may be TRBD2 (5 bases). The V end was cut by 4 bases, the J end by 1 base, with 11 bases between. Germline values: CDR1 SGHVS, CDR2 FQNEAQ. This CDR3 has 14 residues. CDR3 DNA sequence: TGTGCCAGCAGCTCCCTCACGGGGTCCTACGAGCAGTACTTC. It is translated as CASSSLTGSYEQYF.

This clonotype was seen just once. V and J are TRBV7-9 and TRBJ2-5, with a possible D match to TRBD2 (5 bases). Trimming removed 3 bases from V and 2 bases from J, with 10 bases in between. Germline V gene sequence: CDR1 SEHNR, CDR2 FQNEAQ (reference sequence). The CDR3 covers 14 residues. CDR3 nucleotide sequence: TGTGCCAGCAGCTTGGGCGGACTTCAAGAGACCCAGTACTTC. This encodes CASSLGGLQETQYF. The full variable domain, rest sourced from reference TRBV7-9 and TRBJ2-5, is DTGVSQNPRHKITKRGQNVTFRCDPISEHNRLYWYRQTLGQGPEFLTYFQNEAQLEKSRLLSDRFSAERPKGSFSTLEIQRTEQGDSAMYLCASSLGGLQETQYFGPGTRLLVL.

This clonotype was counted a single time. This chain links TRBV12-3 or TRBV12-4 with TRBJ1-2; 7 bases agree with TRBD1. The ends lost 6 bases at V and 6 bases at J; junction bases unmatched: 10. This CDR3 has 14 residues. DNA for the CDR3: TGTGCCAGCAGACTACAGGGGACAAACGATGGCTACACCTTC. This translates into CASRLQGTNDGYTF.

The chain has TRBV5-6 and TRBJ2-4, with D maybe TRBD2 (6 bases). The V end was cut by 3 bases, the J end by 7 bases, with 20 bases between. The CDR3 sequence is 16 residues long. The germline V gene has CDR1 SGHDT and CDR2 YYEEEE. CDR3 sequence reads: CASSWGDLHLENIQYF. The CDR3, as DNA: TGTGCCAGCAGCTGGGGGGACCTGCATTTAGAGAACATTCAGTACTTC.

The chain couples TRBV27 to TRBJ1-1; D ambiguous. The CDR3 is made up of 15 amino acids. V lost 0 bases and J 8 bases, leaving 16 bases between the germline ends. The germline V gene has CDR1 MNHEY and CDR2 SMNVEV (reference sequence). CDR3 nucleotides: TGTGCCAGCAGTTTATCCCTAGATTGGACGGACGAAGCTTTCTTT. It translates to CASSLSLDWTDEAFF.

The rearrangement joins TRBV12-3 or TRBV12-4 to TRBJ1-3; D is unresolved. This CDR3 is 16 amino acids long. Trimming took off 3 bases at V and 0 bases at J, with 12 bases between the two ends. For the CDR3, the DNA is TGTGCCAGCAGTTTTACAGACGTAAGCTCTGGAAACACCATATATTTT. This codes for CASSFTDVSSGNTIYF.

The chain couples TRBV4-1 to TRBJ1-5; possible D gene TRBD1, 5 bases. The CDR3 totals 16 residues. Germline CDR1 and CDR2: MGHRA and YSYEKL. V was pared by 0 bases and J by 0 bases, with 9 bases between. CDR3 nucleotides: TGCGCCAGCAGCCAAGAGTGGGGCAGTAGCAATCAGCCCCAGCATTTT. It translates to CASSQEWGSSNQPQHF.